This T cell receptor (beta chain) appears in the sequencing data of a study of shared T cell receptors in the human thymus. Profiling relied on immunoSEQ multiplex PCR, and the TCRdb table lists in-frame clones only, not all of them. This sample has approximately 730,000 clones, with approximately 83% found just once. The CDR3 totals 15 residues. Germline values: CDR1 MNHNY, CDR2 SVGAGI (reference sequence). V lost 7 bases and J lost 2; bases outside the gene matches: 10. This clone was detected only a few times. These same data were also listed under a study on human thymus T cells. That study adds: The sample donors, healthy Finnish infants, were having corrective surgery for congenital heart defects. Obtained as resections during corrective heart surgery, the thymus tissue was then studied. Thymic and blood repertoires appeared to carry a bias in their V and J gene usage. Related research described strongly overlapping thymic repertoires in unrelated people.

The V call is TRBV6-6, the J call TRBJ1-1; 7 positions match TRBD1. The sample consisted of thymocytes. The receptor comes from a girl less than two years old with a congenital heart defect. CDR3 sequence: CASNPTQGRNTEAFF. The CDR3 bases are TGTGCCAGCAATCCGACACAGGGGAGAAACACTGAAGCTTTCTTT.